This T cell receptor beta chain originates from a study of identical twins (dated by TCRdb to the mid-2010s). At the level of the whole study: The study deep-sequenced TCR alpha and beta repertoires from monozygotic twins, unrelated adults of various ages and cord blood to test whether fetal clonotypes persist. To rule out contamination, replicate twin experiments were performed at different times with different library preparation protocols.

Only healthy Caucasian donors were included. Receptors were amplified or captured by 5' RACE. The instrument was an Illumina HiSeq 2000. A universal primer binding site was introduced by template switching, and a unique molecular identifier was present in the final cDNA, enabling accurate counting of TCR cDNA molecules. Specific primers in the conserved constant-segment region were used to synthesize first-strand cDNA for the TCR alpha and beta chains. To control for contamination, every cDNA library was double barcoded, receiving both a SMART-Mk sample barcode and Illumina barcodes. TruSeq adapter sequences along with Illumina sample barcodes were introduced in two successive PCR steps. TCR alpha and beta cDNA libraries were sequenced on the Illumina HiSeq platform with custom primers. Per the source publication's procedure: MiGEC processed the raw reads to extract unique molecular identifiers, while MiXCR was used to determine the CDR3 positions. For each individual, recombination models were inferred using an EM algorithm with the repgenHMM and IGoR tools. Shared clonotype analysis was performed with the tcR package in R, normalizing sharing by the product of cloneset sizes. To study raw recombination free of thymic and clonal selection effects, out-of-frame nonproductive sequences were analyzed. The public reads were reprocessed in TCRdb via fastp at Q25 and MiXCR, keeping in-frame beta chains. Each entry merges the rows of one CDR3 protein and shows their most common DNA and genes. Here the V and J calls rest on TCRdb's processing, not on the authors' analysis. Counted in this sample were 1.5 million to 2 million distinct CDR3 sequences; roughly a third of them appeared once. Around 0.25% of the sample goes to the ten largest clones.

Concerning this clonotype itself: The target of this receptor is not known. Germline and junction disagree at one end, which may indicate a read error.

The full study reports these points: Because the same donors could not be followed over many years, the conclusions depended on cross-sectional statistical analysis. Fewer insertions were carried by abundant cord blood beta clonotypes; a weaker similar trend was observed in young adult naive repertoires, while no such trend was observed in memory repertoires. Zero-insertion analyses could be partly confounded by invariant T cells such as MAIT and iNKT, though diverse VJ usage argued against such confounding for most clonotypes. Excess twin sharing in beta out-of-frame sequences was weaker because fewer shared sequences lowered the signal-to-noise ratio. Recombination models systematically underestimated out-of-frame TCR alpha sharing in monozygotic twins but agreed with sharing between unrelated individuals. Compared with coincidental sharing between unrelated individuals, out-of-frame TCR alpha sequences shared between twins had an excess of sequences with low generation probability.

The CDR3 has 14 amino acids, counting the end cysteine and phenylalanine. Only the CDR3 portion is preserved as DNA: 42 bases, with reading frame beginning at the first base. CDR1 and CDR2, looked up from the germline V gene (reference sequence), are DFQATT and SNEGSKA. The clonotype originates from a newborn girl in good health. The rearranged segments are TRBV20-1 and TRBJ1-6; D gene: possibly TRBD1, on 5 matching bases. Sequencing was done on a sample of cord blood. The encoded CDR3 is CSARDISRGGPPHF. Here is the DNA: TGCAGTGCTAGAGATATTTCGAGGGGAGGACCCCCCCACTTT.